A selection of T cell receptor beta chains follows, all from one sample in a study of blood T cell repertoires in COVID-19. Only in-frame clones appear in the TCRdb table, and some are missing; sequencing was by immunoSEQ multiplex PCR. The table has 100,000 or so clones, around 89% seen once. Sequenced input: peripheral blood. The receptors were sampled from a human donor with acute or convalescent COVID-19. The donor label of this sample is uncertain. Both conserved end residues are part of each CDR3. The D gene is left open where the match is weak. For some rows the clone size is stated as once, few or many, or as a class when expanded; others skip it.

CASSLDGTPLHF | TGTGCCAGCAGCTTAGACGGTACTCCCCTCCACTTT | TRBV7-2 | - | TRBJ1-6 | -
CASSPGGSGAILYNEQFF | TGCGCCAGCAGCCCCGGGGGTAGCGGGGCAATCCTATACAATGAGCAGTTCTTC | TRBV5-1 | TRBD2 | TRBJ2-1 | -
CGGDRGNLANYGYTF | TGTGGGGGGGACAGGGGAAACCTAGCTAACTATGGCTACACCTTC | TRBV6-5 | TRBD1 | TRBJ1-2 | once
CASSLPGQGSYEQFF | TGCGCCAGCAGCTTGCCGGGACAGGGGAGCTATGAGCAGTTCTTC | TRBV5-1 | TRBD1 | TRBJ2-1 | -
CSVGREPTQETQYF | TGCAGCGTGGGGCGGGAGCCTACCCAAGAGACCCAGTACTTC | TRBV29-1 | TRBD2 | TRBJ2-5 | -
CARPRGGGHLLYEQYF | TGTGCCAGGCCAAGGGGTGGGGGCCATCTCCTCTACGAGCAGTACTTC | TRBV21-1 | - | TRBJ2-7 | -
CAWRNRANYGYTF | TGTGCCTGGAGAAACAGGGCCAACTATGGCTACACCTTC | TRBV30 | - | TRBJ1-2 | -
CASSLGTAGDSDEQFF | TGTGCCAGCAGCTTAGGGACAGCGGGAGATAGCGATGAGCAGTTCTTC | TRBV11-3 | TRBD2 | TRBJ2-1 | -
CASSSRRVAEAFF | TGTGCCAGCAGCTCGCGCAGGGTAGCTGAAGCTTTCTTT | TRBV5-6 | - | TRBJ1-1 | few
CASSRPGGAGHYEQYF | TGTGCCAGCAGCCGCCCAGGGGGTGCGGGACACTACGAGCAGTACTTC | TRBV28 | - | TRBJ2-7 | -
CAFRSPDRAWGANTEAFF | TGTGCCTTTCGAAGCCCCGACAGGGCATGGGGTGCGAACACTGAAGCTTTCTTT | TRBV30 | TRBD1 | TRBJ1-1 | -
CASSQGQGRKNEQFF | TGTGCCAGCAGCCAAGGACAGGGGAGAAAGAATGAGCAGTTCTTC | TRBV14 | TRBD1 | TRBJ2-1 | -
CASSGSIGSGASYEQYF | TGTGCCAGCAGCGGGAGTATAGGGTCAGGGGCCTCCTACGAGCAGTACTTC | TRBV7-9 | - | TRBJ2-7 | -